This T cell receptor beta chain derives from a study of blood T cell repertoires in COVID-19. V lost 7 bases, J lost 0 bases, and 4 bases stayed unmatched. The CDR3 loop spans 14 amino acids. Germline loops: CDR1 LNHDA, CDR2 SQIVND (reference sequence). Sequenced by immunoSEQ multiplex PCR; TCRdb stores in-frame clones only, minus some. Here the sample spans 100,000 or so clones, 82% being singletons. This clone occurred once. The sample consisted of peripheral blood. The origin of this receptor is an elderly man with acute or convalescent COVID-19. This rearrangement joins TRBV19 to TRBJ1-1; TRBD1 aligns across 8 bases. This CDR3 is CASTPGQVNTEAFF. CDR3 DNA sequence: TGTGCCAGTACCCCGGGACAGGTGAACACTGAAGCTTTCTTT.